The 29 T cell receptor beta chains below come from one sample, sequenced in a study of immune heterogeneity within non-small cell lung tumors. It was with 32 V and 13 J primers that multiplex PCR amplified TCR beta CDR3. TCRdb itself ran the multiplex PCR reads through MiXCR, one entry per CDR3 protein. The sample has some 11,000 distinct CDR3 sequences; approximately 18% are singletons. Template material for each sample was 550 to 700 ng of bulk tumor genomic DNA. While surgery was under way, several biopsies spaced far apart were taken per primary tumor. Newly diagnosed with untreated non-small cell lung cancer, the patients underwent curative surgery. Sequencing was done on a sample of lung tumor tissue. The receptors originated from a man between 60 and 70 years old with non-small cell lung cancer.

In the case of this clonotype: A single base separates this from a much larger clone, so it may be a read error. The rearrangement links TRBV5-1 to TRBJ2-7; TRBD2 agrees at 8 bases. The CDR3 runs to 15 residues. V lost 5 bases and J lost 0; bases outside the gene matches: 7. CDR1 is SGHRS and CDR2 is YFSETQ in the germline V gene. Here the CDR3 reads CASSCSGASSYEQYF. The CDR3 coding sequence is TGCGCCAGCAGTTGTAGCGGGGCGAGCTCCTACGAGCAGTACTTC.

Notes on this clonotype: This clone may be a read error of a much larger clone one base away. The J gene is TRBJ2-2, the V gene TRBV12-3 or TRBV12-4; D not certain. Trimming shortened V by 3 bases and J by 7 bases, and 15 bases separated the two germline ends. The CDR3 contains 15 residues. The CDR3 nucleotides are TGTGCCAGCAGTTTTAATCGGCAGGTCGACGGGGAGCTGTTTTTT. Translating it yields CASSFNRQVDGELFF.

By frequency in the sample, this clonotype is medium-sized. The gene calls are TRBV30 and TRBJ2-7; the D gene is possibly TRBD1 (6 bases). V was trimmed by 0 bases and J by 6 bases, leaving 6 bases between them. The CDR3 extends over 11 amino acids. Germline CDR1 is GTSNPN and CDR2 is SVGIG (reference sequence). CDR3 nucleotide sequence: TGTGCCTGGAGTGTACAGGGCGAGCAGTACTTC. Its protein product is CAWSVQGEQYF.

This clonotype is judged medium-sized. The chain recombines TRBV7-9 with TRBJ1-1, with 7 bases matching TRBD1. J lost 0 bases, V lost 6 bases, and 10 bases had no gene match. Germline loops: CDR1 SEHNR, CDR2 FQNEAQ (reference sequence). The CDR3 loop spans 16 amino acids. CDR3 residues: CASRLYPGTVNTEAFF. CDR3 in DNA: TGTGCCAGCAGGCTTTACCCCGGGACAGTGAACACTGAAGCTTTCTTT.

Concerning this clonotype itself: A single base separates this from a much larger clone, so it may be a read error. The rearrangement uses TRBV28 and TRBJ1-2, with D possibly TRBD1 on 5 matching bases. V lost 7 bases and J lost 10, with 16 bases in between. The CDR3 loop spans 12 amino acids. Per germline, CDR1 MDHEN and CDR2 SYDVKM. CDR3 nucleotide sequence: TGTGCCAGCATCGTGGGGGGGGTTGACTACACCTTC. This translates into CASIVGGVDYTF.

As regards this clonotype: Germline and junction disagree at one end, which may indicate a read error. V gene TRBV11-3 combines with J gene TRBJ2-1, with 10 bases fitting TRBD2. This CDR3 has 17 amino acids. CDR1 and CDR2 from the germline V gene are SGHNT and YENEEA. CDR3 nucleotides: TGTGCCAGCATCTTAGTACTACTAGCGGGACCAGACAATGAGCAGTTCTTC. It is translated as CASILVLLAGPDNEQFF.

The J gene is TRBJ1-5, the V gene TRBV6-1; D uncertain. Trimming removed 5 bases from V and 6 bases from J, with 23 bases in between. Germline assignment: CDR1 MNHNS and CDR2 SASEGT. CDR3 length: 17 residues. CDR3 nucleotide sequence: TGTGCCAGCAGTTCCTCTTACAGCGACGTACTCATTCAGCCCCAGCATTTT. It specifies CASSSSYSDVLIQPQHF.

This clonotype was seen only a few times. The chain combines TRBV5-5 with TRBJ1-2; the D gene is possibly TRBD1 (6 bases). Germline V lookup: CDR1 SGHKS, CDR2 YYEKEE (reference sequence). V was pared by 1 base and J by 4 bases, with 17 bases between. This CDR3 contains 16 residues. The CDR3: CASSLRNRETFYGYTF. Written as DNA, the CDR3 is TGTGCCAGCAGCTTGAGAAACAGGGAGACCTTCTATGGCTACACCTTC.

This clonotype is deemed medium-sized. In DNA, the CDR3 is TGCGCCAGCAGCCACCAGGGACATTTGGCTTTCTTT. Protein product: CASSHQGHLAFF. The genes are TRBV5-1 and TRBJ1-1; D may be TRBD1 (6 bases). The CDR3 length is 12 residues. V lost 4 bases and J lost 11, with 15 bases in between. Looked up from germline, CDR1 is SGHRS and CDR2 is YFSETQ.

This clonotype was seen many times. The genes are TRBV19 and TRBJ2-7; D may be TRBD1 (6 bases). Trimming removed 4 bases from V and 2 bases from J, with 15 bases in between. This CDR3 contains 15 residues. Germline values: CDR1 LNHDA, CDR2 SQIVND (reference sequence). The CDR3 region is CASSNPQTGPYEQYF. The CDR3 DNA reads TGTGCCAGTAGTAACCCGCAAACAGGGCCCTACGAGCAGTACTTC.

This clonotype counts as medium-sized. This chain connects TRBV5-1 to TRBJ1-2; D remains ambiguous. V was pared by 0 bases and J by 2 bases, with 5 bases between. Germline V gene lookup returns CDR1 SGHRS and CDR2 YFSETQ. The CDR3 contains 13 residues. DNA of the CDR3: TGCGCCAGCAGCTTGGGCTCAAACTATGGCTACACCTTC. It is translated as CASSLGSNYGYTF.

The rearrangement joins TRBV11-3 to TRBJ2-3; tentatively, D is TRBD1 (6 bases). There are 14 residues in the CDR3. Trimming pared 7 bases from V and 2 bases from J, leaving 13 bases between. Germline loops: CDR1 SGHNT, CDR2 YENEEA. The DNA for the CDR3 is TGTGCCAGCACCTCAGGGGCAGCCACAGATACGCAGTATTTT. This gives the protein CASTSGAATDTQYF. The full variable domain, rest sourced from reference TRBV11-3 and TRBJ2-3, is EAGVVQSPRYKIIEKKQPVAFWCNPISGHNTLYWYLQNLGQGPELLIRYENEEAVDDSQLPKDRFSAERLKGVDSTLKIQPAELGDSAVYLCASTSGAATDTQYFGPGTRLTVL.

This clonotype counts as medium-sized (0.01 to 0.1%). CDR3 protein: CASSHGDAPSNEKLFF. The CDR3 DNA is TGTGCCAGCAGCCACGGGGACGCCCCGTCTAATGAAAAACTGTTTTTT. This chain joins TRBV4-2 and TRBJ1-4, with D perhaps matching TRBD1 (5 bases). V was shortened by 3 bases and J by 3 bases, with 14 bases between the two germline ends. Germline V gene data show CDR1 as LGHNA and CDR2 as YNFKEQ. CDR3 length equals 16 residues.

This clonotype occurred a few times. V gene TRBV20-1 combines with J gene TRBJ2-1; D remains ambiguous. The CDR3 contains 12 residues. Between the trimmed V and J ends, which lost 3 bases and 9 bases, there was a span of 12 bases. Germline-derived CDR1 and CDR2 are DFQATT and SNEGSKA (reference sequence). The CDR3 sequence is CSAREHRAEQFF. CDR3 DNA: TGCAGTGCTAGGGAGCACCGGGCTGAGCAGTTCTTC.

This clonotype was observed a few times. This chain connects TRBV6-5 to TRBJ2-5; 7 nucleotides agree with TRBD1. The CDR3 sequence is 14 residues long. The V segment lost 0 bases and the J segment 4 bases; nucleotides outside the gene matches: 2. CDR1 MNHEY and CDR2 SVGAGI come from the germline V gene. CDR3 in DNA: TGTGCCAGCAGTTACTCCCCAGGGGGAGAGACCCAGTACTTC. Translation gives CASSYSPGGETQYF.

This clonotype ranks as medium-sized (0.01 to 0.1%). V is TRBV9 and J is TRBJ2-7; TRBD1 aligns across 8 bases. CDR1 is SGDLS, CDR2 YYNGEE, per germline. The CDR3 runs 14 residues. V was pared by 4 bases and J by 6 bases, with 9 bases of the junction left unmatched. The CDR3 coding sequence is TGTGCCAGCAGCAAGACAGGGGCGGCTATCGAGCAGTACTTC. This gives the protein CASSKTGAAIEQYF.

Only a few counts were recorded for this clonotype. This rearrangement joins TRBV7-2 to TRBJ2-4; maybe TRBD2 (6 bases). The germline CDR1 and CDR2 sequences are SGHTA and FQGNSA. Trimming removed 5 bases at V and 8 bases at J, with 13 bases between. The CDR3 runs 13 residues. Here the CDR3 reads CASSLGTLDIQYF. The CDR3 nucleotides are TGTGCCAGCAGCCTCGGGACTTTAGACATTCAGTACTTC.

Note on this clonotype: This may come from a read error, since a much larger clone is one base off. J is TRBJ2-7 and V is TRBV19; 8 bases line up with TRBD2. CDR3 size: 14 residues. CDR1 LNHDA and CDR2 SQIVND come from the germline V gene (reference sequence). The V segment lost 2 bases and the J segment 6 bases; nucleotides outside the gene matches: 6. Written as DNA, the CDR3 is TGTGCCAGTAGTATATTCCGGGGGGGGACCGAGCAGTACTTC. It specifies CASSIFRGGTEQYF.

This clonotype is medium-sized in the sample. The genes are TRBV3-1 and TRBJ2-7, with TRBD2 as a possible D gene (7 bases). From germline, CDR1 is LGHDT and CDR2 YNNKEL (reference sequence). The CDR3 length is 15 residues. V shed 3 bases and J shed 2 bases, with 14 bases lying between them. In DNA, the CDR3 is TGTGCCAGCAGCCAGGAGGCGGGGGCTACCTACGAGCAGTACTTC. Its protein product is CASSQEAGATYEQYF.

This clonotype was detected only a few times. The chain combines TRBV29-1 with TRBJ2-7; possible D gene TRBD2, 6 bases. This CDR3 region has 13 residues. The V gene's germline CDR1 is SQVTM and CDR2 ANQGSEA. Trimming left V 7 bases short and J 2 bases short, with 15 bases between. This CDR3 reads CSAGSGFAYEQYF. The CDR3 DNA reads as TGCAGCGCAGGCAGCGGGTTCGCCTACGAGCAGTACTTC.

Regarding this clonotype: This could be a read error, since a much larger clone is one nucleotide away. The V gene is TRBV2, the J gene TRBJ2-7; tentatively, D is TRBD2 (5 bases). Germline CDR1 and CDR2: SNHLY and FYNNEI. CDR3 length: 14 amino acids. The chain's CDR3 is CASRERSGSYGQYF. The CDR3 coding sequence is TGTGCCAGCAGGGAGCGGTCCGGTTCCTACGGGCAGTACTTC. Combining the CDR3 with reference TRBV2 and TRBJ2-7 gives the whole variable domain EPEVTQTPSHQVTQMGQEVILRCVPISNHLYFYWYRQILGQKVEFLVSFYNNEISEKSEIFDDQFSVERPDGSNFTLKIRSTKLEDSAMYFCASRERSGSYGQYFGPGTRLTVT.

V gene TRBV20-1 combines with J gene TRBJ2-1, with 10 bases that match TRBD2. Germline loops: CDR1 DFQATT, CDR2 SNEGSKA (reference sequence). The V gene end was trimmed by 3 bases and the J gene end by 7 bases; junction bases not matched to a gene: 15. This CDR3 region has 17 residues. CDR3 amino acids: CSARDYLAGGGGNEQFF. CDR3 coding DNA: TGCAGTGCTAGGGATTACTTAGCGGGAGGAGGCGGGAATGAGCAGTTCTTC.

CDR3 amino acids: CASSQVLANNEQFF. The CDR3 DNA reads TGTGCCAGCAGCCAAGTACTAGCAAACAATGAGCAGTTCTTC. The genes are TRBV3-1 and TRBJ2-1, with D possibly TRBD2 on 6 matching bases. V was cut by 1 base and J by 5 bases, with 9 bases left in between. This CDR3 region has 14 residues. Germline CDR1 LGHDT, CDR2 YNNKEL (reference sequence).

This clonotype is categorized as medium-sized. The genes are TRBV5-1 and TRBJ2-1; 14 nucleotides align to TRBD2. The CDR3 sequence is 17 residues long. V trimming: 2 bases; J trimming: 6 bases; junction bases outside the gene matches: 7. Looked up from germline, CDR1 is SGHRS and CDR2 is YFSETQ. The CDR3 DNA is TGCGCCAGCAGCTTCTCCGCAGGGACTAGCGGGAGCAATGAGCAGTTCTTC. Translating it yields CASSFSAGTSGSNEQFF.

This clonotype was observed a few times. The chain recombines TRBV6-1 with TRBJ1-2; 7 bases are a match to TRBD1. The germline CDR1 and CDR2 sequences are MNHNS and SASEGT. This CDR3 comprises 14 residues. Unmatched junction bases numbered 5, after V lost 5 bases and J lost 2 bases. The CDR3, as DNA: TGTGCCAGCAGTAAGGACAGGAGGAACTATGGCTACACCTTC. Translated, it gives CASSKDRRNYGYTF.

Worth noting for this clonotype: A much more abundant neighbour one base away suggests this may be a read error. The rearrangement uses TRBV6-1 and TRBJ2-7, with TRBD2 as a possible D gene (6 bases). This CDR3 comprises 12 residues. Per germline, CDR1 MNHNS and CDR2 SASEGT. As DNA, the CDR3 is TGTGCCATCAGTGACGCGGGGAACGAGCAGTACTTC. It encodes CAISDAGNEQYF.

A remark on this clonotype: Possible read error: a much larger clone is one base away. The CDR3 does not end in the conserved phenylalanine or tryptophan, so this is likely a read error. V and J are TRBV20-1 and TRBJ1-1, with 11 bases matching TRBD1. Germline CDR1 reads DFQATT; CDR2 reads SNEGSKA (reference sequence). With V trimmed by 6 bases and J by 2 bases, 2 bases remained unmatched. The CDR3 extends over 13 amino acids. CDR3 sequence: CSARTGGNTEAFL. The CDR3 DNA sequence: TGCAGTGCCAGGACAGGGGGCAACACTGAAGCTTTCCTT.

This clonotype was picked up one time. A junction boundary mismatches the germline segment, possibly from a read error. The chain carries TRBV24-1 and TRBJ1-5, with D possibly matching TRBD1 (5 bases). Germline V gene lookup returns CDR1 KGHDR and CDR2 SFDVKD. CDR3 size: 14 residues. CDR3: CSTSGTSGNQPQHF. CDR3 coding DNA: TGTTCCACCAGTGGGACTAGTGGGAATCAGCCCCAGCATTTT.

This clonotype was detected only a few times. This rearrangement joins TRBV6-6 to TRBJ2-1; possible D gene TRBD1, 5 bases. V dropped 0 bases and J dropped 9 bases, with 18 bases sitting between them. The CDR3 runs 16 residues. CDR1 and CDR2 from the germline V gene are MNHNY and SVGAGI (reference sequence). Here the CDR3 DNA reads TGTGCCAGCAGTTACTCGAGGTCGGAAAGGGGCAGTGAGCAGTTCTTC. This sequence encodes CASSYSRSERGSEQFF.